This entry is about one T cell receptor beta chain. The data originate from a study of T cell changes during pregnancy in multiple sclerosis. TCRdb's table, derived via immunoSEQ multiplex PCR, lists solely in-frame clones and lacks some. Of 55,000 to 75,000 clones in the sample, approximately 93% were seen once. The source of this sequence is a female donor with multiple sclerosis, enrolled in a pregnancy study. This sample comprised CD8+ T cells from peripheral blood mononuclear cells, obtained in the second trimester of pregnancy.

CDR3 sequence reads: CASSKQGTDTQYF. DNA for the CDR3: TGTGCCAGCAGTAAACAGGGCACAGATACGCAGTATTTT. This chain links TRBV6-4 with TRBJ2-3, with D maybe TRBD1 (5 bases). From germline, CDR1 is MRHNA and CDR2 SNTAGT. There are 13 residues in the CDR3. Between the trimmed V and J ends, which lost 5 bases and 1 base, there was a span of 7 bases.